Each of the 22 T cell receptor beta chains below was sequenced from the same sample in a study of blood T cell repertoires in COVID-19. Libraries were prepared by immunoSEQ multiplex PCR; TCRdb keeps only in-frame clonotypes and omits some of them. Here the sample spans 150,000 or so clones, about 90% being singletons. Sequences were obtained from PBMCs or T cells enriched from blood (not recorded which). These receptors all stem from a woman in her 50s who had recovered from COVID-19.

The V gene is TRBV29-1, the J gene TRBJ1-4; D is uncertain. Trimming took 4 bases from V and 5 from J, leaving 11 bases between them. In germline, CDR1 is SQVTM, CDR2 ANQGSEA. The CDR3 has 13 residues. The CDR3 region is CSVGVSPNEKLFF. The CDR3 DNA follows: TGCAGCGTTGGAGTTTCCCCCAATGAAAAACTGTTTTTT.

The chain is built from TRBV14 and TRBJ2-1; D perhaps matches TRBD2 (5 bases). Germline CDR1 SGHDN, CDR2 FVKESK. The CDR3 contains 16 residues. The V gene lost 0 bases and the J gene lost 6 bases, with 15 bases spanning the gap. CDR3 DNA: TGTGCCAGCAGCCAAGATCGACTACCGAATACCAATGAGCAGTTCTTC. It yields the protein CASSQDRLPNTNEQFF. The complete variable domain, with remaining parts taken from reference TRBV14 and TRBJ2-1, reads EAGVTQFPSHSVIEKGQTVTLRCDPISGHDNLYWYRRVMGKEIKFLLHFVKESKQDESGMPNNRFLAERTGGTYSTLKVQPAELEDSGVYFCASSQDRLPNTNEQFFGPGTRLTVL.

This chain uses TRBV28 with TRBJ1-3; no reliable D call. There are 13 residues in the CDR3. V dropped 3 bases and J dropped 4 bases, with 7 bases sitting between them. Germline values: CDR1 MDHEN, CDR2 SYDVKM. The CDR3 loop reads CASSFHSGNTIYF. In DNA form, the CDR3 reads TGTGCCAGCAGTTTCCATTCCGGAAACACCATATATTTT. Filled out from reference TRBV28 and TRBJ1-3, the complete variable domain reads DVKVTQSSRYLVKRTGEKVFLECVQDMDHENMFWYRQDPGLGLRLIYFSYDVKMKEKGDIPEGYSVSREKKERFSLILESASTNQTSMYLCASSFHSGNTIYFGEGSWLTVV.

The J gene is TRBJ2-7, the V gene TRBV18; TRBD1 aligns across 9 bases. The CDR3 spans 15 residues. The germline CDR1 and CDR2 sequences are KGHSH and LQKENI. Germline trimming cut 3 bases from V and 2 bases from J; bases unmatched to any gene: 5. CDR3 loop: CASSPSGTGTYEQYF. As DNA, the CDR3 is TGTGCCAGCTCACCTTCCGGGACAGGGACCTACGAGCAGTACTTC. Supplemented by reference TRBV18 and TRBJ2-7, the full variable domain reads NAGVMQNPRHLVRRRGQEARLRCSPMKGHSHVYWYRQLPEEGLKFMVYLQKENIIDESGMPKERFSAEFPKEGPSILRIQQVVRGDSAAYFCASSPSGTGTYEQYFGPGTRLTVT.

The chain recombines TRBV11-2 with TRBJ1-1; 8 bases map to TRBD1. This CDR3 is 13 amino acids long. Per germline, CDR1 SGHAT and CDR2 FQNNGV. The V and J ends lost 7 bases and 8 bases, in that order; junction bases with no gene match: 9. The CDR3 region is CASKKADRDEAFF. The CDR3 coding sequence is TGTGCCAGCAAGAAGGCGGACAGGGACGAAGCTTTCTTT. Filled out from reference TRBV11-2 and TRBJ1-1, the complete variable domain reads EAGVAQSPRYKIIEKRQSVAFWCNPISGHATLYWYQQILGQGPKLLIQFQNNGVVDDSQLPKDRFSAERLKGVDSTLKIQPAKLEDSAVYLCASKKADRDEAFFGQGTRLTVV.

The chain employs TRBV7-2 and TRBJ2-3, with 9 nucleotides matching TRBD1. V shed 5 bases, J shed 1 base, and the junction held 7 bases outside the gene matches. CDR1 is SGHTA, CDR2 FQGNSA, per germline. The CDR3 is 16 residues long. The CDR3 loop reads CASSGQGTGRTDTQYF. CDR3 nucleotide sequence: TGTGCCAGCAGCGGACAGGGGACCGGTCGCACAGATACGCAGTATTTT.

DNA of the CDR3: TGTGCCAGCAGCTTAGTAGGGGGTGTTGGCTACGAGCAGTACTTC. Protein sequence: CASSLVGGVGYEQYF. J is TRBJ2-7 and V is TRBV7-8; D might be TRBD1 (6 bases). From germline, CDR1 is SGHVS and CDR2 FQNEAQ. CDR3 length: 15 amino acids. Trimming cost V 1 base and J 3 bases, with 13 bases left between them.

V and J are TRBV18 and TRBJ1-5, with no clear D. V lost 6 bases, J lost 4 bases, and 22 bases lay in between. Germline-derived CDR1 and CDR2 are KGHSH and LQKENI. This CDR3 region has 17 residues. CDR3 bases: TGTGCCAGCTCCCTTATAGCGGGCACGGACGGGAATCAGCCCCAGCATTTT. Its translation: CASSLIAGTDGNQPQHF.

V is TRBV10-1 and J is TRBJ2-1, with 12 bases matching TRBD2. Germline assignment: CDR1 WNHNN and CDR2 SYGVQD (reference sequence). V gave up 2 bases and J gave up 9 bases; unmatched junction bases: 5. This CDR3 comprises 15 residues. The DNA for the CDR3 is TGCGCCAGCAGTGAGGGGGCTAGCGGGAGGGGTGAGCAGTTCTTC. Its translation is CASSEGASGRGEQFF.

This clone was detected once. The chain combines TRBV24-1 with TRBJ2-5; D may be TRBD1 (6 bases). Germline loops: CDR1 KGHDR, CDR2 SFDVKD. V dropped 3 bases and J dropped 3 bases, with 13 bases sitting between them. This CDR3 comprises 15 residues. The CDR3 reads CATSDPGTPKETQYF. CDR3 coding DNA: TGTGCCACCAGTGATCCGGGGACACCGAAAGAGACCCAGTACTTC.

This clone was seen a single time. The chain recombines TRBV3-1 (or the pseudogene TRBV3-2) with TRBJ2-7, with 8 bases that match TRBD2. This CDR3 comprises 17 residues. J gave up 0 bases and V 0 bases, and 7 bases lay outside the gene matches. CDR1 is LGHDT, CDR2 YNNKEL, per germline (reference sequence). The CDR3 coding sequence is TGTGCCAGCAGCCAAGATCCGACTAGCGATAGCTCCTACGAGCAGTACTTC. Translation: CASSQDPTSDSSYEQYF.

The gene calls are TRBV14 and TRBJ2-3, with D possibly being TRBD1 (6 bases). V dropped 4 bases and J dropped 1 base, with 15 bases sitting between them. Germline CDR1 is SGHDN and CDR2 is FVKESK. The CDR3 spans 16 residues. The CDR3 coding sequence is TGTGCCAGCAGCCCTGCAGGGGTGCTCGGCACAGATACGCAGTATTTT. It is translated as CASSPAGVLGTDTQYF.

The chain combines TRBV6-5 with TRBJ1-2; maybe TRBD1 (6 bases). V lost 2 bases, J lost 8 bases, and 21 bases lay in between. The V gene's germline CDR1 is MNHEY and CDR2 SVGAGI. This CDR3 region has 16 residues. The CDR3 DNA is TGTGCCAGCAGTTACCACAGACGGGACACTAAAGGCGGCTACACCTTC. Protein sequence: CASSYHRRDTKGGYTF.

This chain uses TRBV12-3 or TRBV12-4 with TRBJ1-1; maybe TRBD1 (6 bases). With 1 base removed from V and 11 bases from J, the gap between germline ends came to 11 bases. The CDR3 contains 12 residues. CDR3 amino acids: CASSLGGLGAFF. In DNA, the CDR3 is TGTGCCAGCAGTTTAGGGGGGCTGGGGGCTTTCTTT.

The chain carries TRBV18 and TRBJ2-5, with D possibly TRBD1 on 6 matching bases. The CDR3 has 12 amino acids. V was shortened by 8 bases and J by 2 bases, with 9 bases between the two germline ends. Looked up from germline, CDR1 is KGHSH and CDR2 is LQKENI. CDR3 region: CASGQGQETQYF. CDR3 nucleotide sequence: TGTGCCAGCGGGCAGGGGCAAGAGACCCAGTACTTC.

The chain combines TRBV15 with TRBJ1-4, with 11 nucleotides matching TRBD1. The CDR3 length is 15 residues. V lost 6 bases to trimming and J lost 8 bases; unmatched junction nucleotides: 8. Germline V gene data show CDR1 as LNHNV and CDR2 as YYDKDF (reference sequence). CDR3 bases: TGTGCCACCAGACAAACCGGGACAGGGGGAGAAAAACTGTTTTTT. Protein: CATRQTGTGGEKLFF. The full variable domain, completed using reference TRBV15 and TRBJ1-4, is DAMVIQNPRYQVTQFGKPVTLSCSQTLNHNVMYWYQQKSSQAPKLLFHYYDKDFNNEADTPDNFQSRRPNTSFCFLDIRSPGLGDTAMYLCATRQTGTGGEKLFFGSGTQLSVL.

The rearrangement links TRBV10-1 to TRBJ1-2; D remains ambiguous. The CDR3 has 13 amino acids. Trimming shortened V by 3 bases and J by 2 bases, and 7 bases separated the two germline ends. Germline values: CDR1 WNHNN, CDR2 SYGVQD (reference sequence). The CDR3 nucleotides are TGCGCCAGCAGTGAATCGGGGAACTATGGCTACACCTTC. Translation: CASSESGNYGYTF.

This clone has only a few counts. This chain uses TRBV30 with TRBJ1-5; TRBD1 is a possible D gene (6 bases). Trimming shortened V by 5 bases and J by 4 bases, and 12 bases separated the two germline ends. Germline CDR1 and CDR2: GTSNPN and SVGIG (reference sequence). The CDR3 sequence is 13 residues long. CDR3 region: CAWGTGSNQPQHF. The CDR3 DNA reads TGTGCCTGGGGAACAGGGAGTAATCAGCCCCAGCATTTT.

The chain is built from TRBV27 and TRBJ1-4, with D possibly being TRBD1 (5 bases). CDR1 MNHEY and CDR2 SMNVEV come from the germline V gene (reference sequence). V was cut by 7 bases and J by 11 bases, with 17 bases left in between. The CDR3 is made up of 13 amino acids. The CDR3 protein is CASTSRWGEKLFF. The CDR3 bases are TGTGCCAGCACTTCAAGGTGGGGGGAGAAACTGTTTTTT.

This clone appeared a few times. The V call is TRBV27, the J call TRBJ2-7; D unclear. Trimming left V 5 bases short and J 7 bases short, with 9 bases between. Germline V CDR1 and CDR2: MNHEY, SMNVEV (reference sequence). The CDR3 consists of 11 residues. The CDR3 bases are TGTGCCAGCAGTGACTTACGTGAGCAGTACTTC. This gives the protein CASSDLREQYF.

The chain combines TRBV7-2 with TRBJ1-1; D is possibly TRBD1 (6 bases). V shed 4 bases and J shed 0 bases, with 9 bases lying between them. The CDR3 contains 14 residues. CDR1 and CDR2 (germline): SGHTA, FQGNSA. The CDR3 nucleotides read TGTGCCAGCAGCTCCAGGGGCCTGAACACTGAAGCTTTCTTT. Protein: CASSSRGLNTEAFF.

This clone appeared once. This chain joins TRBV24-1 and TRBJ1-2; D unclear. This CDR3 region has 13 residues. Germline V gene data show CDR1 as KGHDR and CDR2 as SFDVKD. Trimming took off 3 bases at V and 4 bases at J, with 8 bases between the two ends. CDR3 residues: CATSDDGAYGYTF. The CDR3 DNA reads TGTGCCACCAGTGATGACGGAGCCTATGGCTACACCTTC.